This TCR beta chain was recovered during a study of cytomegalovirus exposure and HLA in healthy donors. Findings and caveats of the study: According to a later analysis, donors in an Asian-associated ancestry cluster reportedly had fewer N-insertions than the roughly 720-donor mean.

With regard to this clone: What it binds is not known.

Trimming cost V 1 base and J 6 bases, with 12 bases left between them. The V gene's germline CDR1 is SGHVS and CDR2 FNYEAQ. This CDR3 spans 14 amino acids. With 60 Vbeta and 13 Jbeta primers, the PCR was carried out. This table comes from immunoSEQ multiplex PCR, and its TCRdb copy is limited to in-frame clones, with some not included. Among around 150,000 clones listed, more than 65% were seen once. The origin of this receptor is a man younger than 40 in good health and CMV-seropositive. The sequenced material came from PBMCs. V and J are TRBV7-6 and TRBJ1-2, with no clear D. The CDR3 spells CASSLGGGWDGYTF. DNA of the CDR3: TGTGCCAGCAGCTTAGGCGGCGGTTGGGATGGCTACACCTTC.